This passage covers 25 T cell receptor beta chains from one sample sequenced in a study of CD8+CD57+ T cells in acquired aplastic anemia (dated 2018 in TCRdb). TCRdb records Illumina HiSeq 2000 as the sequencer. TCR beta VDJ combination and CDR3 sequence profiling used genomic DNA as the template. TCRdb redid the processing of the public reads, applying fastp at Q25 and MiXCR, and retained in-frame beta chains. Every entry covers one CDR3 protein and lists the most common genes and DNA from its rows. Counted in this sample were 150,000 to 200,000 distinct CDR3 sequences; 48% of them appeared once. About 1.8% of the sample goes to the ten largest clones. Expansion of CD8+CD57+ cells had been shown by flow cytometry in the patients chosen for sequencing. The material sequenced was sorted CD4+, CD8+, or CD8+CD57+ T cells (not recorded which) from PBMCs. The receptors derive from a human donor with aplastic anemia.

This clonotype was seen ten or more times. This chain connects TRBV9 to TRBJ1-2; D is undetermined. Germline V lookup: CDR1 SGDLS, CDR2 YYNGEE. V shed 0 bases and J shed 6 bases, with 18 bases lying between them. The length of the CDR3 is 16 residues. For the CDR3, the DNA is TGTGCCAGCAGCGTAGATCCGGGAGGGTTAGGCGATGGCTACACCTTC. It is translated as CASSVDPGGLGDGYTF.

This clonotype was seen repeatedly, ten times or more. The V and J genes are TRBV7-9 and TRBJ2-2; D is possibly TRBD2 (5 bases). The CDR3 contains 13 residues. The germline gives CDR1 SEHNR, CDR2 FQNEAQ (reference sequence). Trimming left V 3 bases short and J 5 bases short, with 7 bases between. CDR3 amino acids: CASSFTSTGELFF. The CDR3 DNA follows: TGTGCCAGCAGCTTTACTAGTACCGGGGAGCTGTTTTTT.

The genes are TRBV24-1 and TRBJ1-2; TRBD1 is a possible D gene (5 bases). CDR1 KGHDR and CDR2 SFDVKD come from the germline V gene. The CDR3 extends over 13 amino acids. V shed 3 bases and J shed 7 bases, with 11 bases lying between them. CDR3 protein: CATSDHQGRGYTF. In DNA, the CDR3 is TGTGCCACCAGTGATCACCAGGGTCGTGGCTACACCTTC.

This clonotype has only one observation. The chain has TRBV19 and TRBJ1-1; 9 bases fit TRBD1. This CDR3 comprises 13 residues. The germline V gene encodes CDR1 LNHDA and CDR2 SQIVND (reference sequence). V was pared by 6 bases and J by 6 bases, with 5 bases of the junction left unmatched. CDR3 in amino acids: CASRRGQGSEAFF. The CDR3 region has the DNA TGTGCCAGTAGAAGGGGACAGGGCTCTGAAGCTTTCTTT.

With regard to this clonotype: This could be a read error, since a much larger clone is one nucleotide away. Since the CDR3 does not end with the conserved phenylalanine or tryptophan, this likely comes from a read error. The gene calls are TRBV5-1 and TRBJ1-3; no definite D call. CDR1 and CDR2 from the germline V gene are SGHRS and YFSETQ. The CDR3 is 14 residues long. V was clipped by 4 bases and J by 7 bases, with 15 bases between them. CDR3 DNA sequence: TGCGCCAGCAGCCCTGTTCGGGAGAAGAACACCATATATTTG. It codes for CASSPVREKNTIYL.

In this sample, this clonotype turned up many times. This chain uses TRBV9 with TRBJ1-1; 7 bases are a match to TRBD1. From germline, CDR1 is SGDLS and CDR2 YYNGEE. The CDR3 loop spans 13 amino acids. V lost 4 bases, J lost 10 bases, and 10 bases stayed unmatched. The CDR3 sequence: CASSKGGQSVAFF. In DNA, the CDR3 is TGTGCCAGCAGCAAAGGGGGACAGTCCGTAGCTTTCTTT.

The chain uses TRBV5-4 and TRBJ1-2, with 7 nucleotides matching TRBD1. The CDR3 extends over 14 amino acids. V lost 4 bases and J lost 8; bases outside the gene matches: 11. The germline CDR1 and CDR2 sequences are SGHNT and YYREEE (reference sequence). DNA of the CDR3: TGTGCCAGCAGCCCGGACAGGACCAGCCAGGGCTACACCTTC. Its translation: CASSPDRTSQGYTF.

The CDR3 DNA sequence: TGTGCCACCAGTGATCCGCGGGGGACAGGGGAAACCGGGGAGCTGTTTTTT. Protein: CATSDPRGTGETGELFF. The V gene is TRBV24-1, the J gene TRBJ2-2; 10 bases are a match to TRBD1. V lost 3 bases, J lost 5 bases, and 8 bases stayed unmatched. This CDR3 comprises 17 residues. Per the germline V gene, CDR1 is KGHDR and CDR2 is SFDVKD.

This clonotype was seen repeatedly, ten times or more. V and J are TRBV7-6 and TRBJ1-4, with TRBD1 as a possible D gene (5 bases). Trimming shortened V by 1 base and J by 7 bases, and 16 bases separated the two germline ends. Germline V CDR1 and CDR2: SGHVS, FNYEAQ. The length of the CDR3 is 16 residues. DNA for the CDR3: TGTGCCAGCAGCTTAGGGTCCATAGGGGCTGGTGAAAAACTGTTTTTT. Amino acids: CASSLGSIGAGEKLFF.

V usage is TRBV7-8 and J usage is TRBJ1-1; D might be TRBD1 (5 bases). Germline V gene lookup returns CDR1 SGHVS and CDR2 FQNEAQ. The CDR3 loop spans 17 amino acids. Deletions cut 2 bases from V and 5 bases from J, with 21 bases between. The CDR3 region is CASSLRREVRAKTEAFF. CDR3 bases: TGTGCCAGCAGCTTAAGGAGAGAGGTCAGGGCGAAAACTGAAGCTTTCTTT.

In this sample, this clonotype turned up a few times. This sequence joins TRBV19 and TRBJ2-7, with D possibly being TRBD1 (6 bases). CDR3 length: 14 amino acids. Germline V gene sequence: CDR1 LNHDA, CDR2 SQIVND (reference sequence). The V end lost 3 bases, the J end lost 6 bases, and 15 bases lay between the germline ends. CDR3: CASSMDSFRGEQYF. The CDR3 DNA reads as TGTGCCAGTAGTATGGACTCGTTCAGGGGCGAGCAGTACTTC.

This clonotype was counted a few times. For the CDR3, the DNA is TGTGCCAGCAGCTTCAAGGGACGGACTGAAGCTTTCTTT. Its protein product is CASSFKGRTEAFF. The chain has TRBV7-9 and TRBJ1-1, with a possible D match to TRBD1 (5 bases). The CDR3 is 13 residues long. Germline V CDR1 and CDR2: SEHNR, FQNEAQ (reference sequence). V was cut by 3 bases and J by 5 bases, with 10 bases left in between.

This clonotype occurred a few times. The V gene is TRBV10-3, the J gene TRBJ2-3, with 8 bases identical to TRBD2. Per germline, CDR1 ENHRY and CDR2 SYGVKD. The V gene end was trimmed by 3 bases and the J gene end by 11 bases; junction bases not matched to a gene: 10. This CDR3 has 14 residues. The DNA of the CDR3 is TGTGCCATCAGTGAAGGACTAGCAGTCAATGAGCAGTATTTT. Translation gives CAISEGLAVNEQYF.

CDR3 DNA sequence: TGTGCCACCTCACCGGGACTAGCGGGGACGGAGACCCAGTACTTC. Its translation is CATSPGLAGTETQYF. The V call is TRBV24-1, the J call TRBJ2-5; TRBD2 matches at 13 bases. J was trimmed by 5 bases and V by 9 bases; bases with no gene match: 8. Germline values: CDR1 KGHDR, CDR2 SFDVKD. The CDR3 consists of 15 residues.

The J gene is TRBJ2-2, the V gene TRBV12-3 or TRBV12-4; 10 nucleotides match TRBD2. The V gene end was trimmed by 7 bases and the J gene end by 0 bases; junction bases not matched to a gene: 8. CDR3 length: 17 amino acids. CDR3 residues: CASTLGGLASNTGELFF. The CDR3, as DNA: TGTGCCAGCACCCTCGGGGGACTAGCGTCGAACACCGGGGAGCTGTTTTTT.

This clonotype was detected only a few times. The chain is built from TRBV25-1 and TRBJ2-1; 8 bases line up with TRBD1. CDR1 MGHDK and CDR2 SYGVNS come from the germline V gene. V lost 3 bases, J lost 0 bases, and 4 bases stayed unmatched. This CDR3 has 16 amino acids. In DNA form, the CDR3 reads TGTGCCAGCAGTGACACAGGGGGTAGCTCCTACAATGAGCAGTTCTTC. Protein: CASSDTGGSSYNEQFF.

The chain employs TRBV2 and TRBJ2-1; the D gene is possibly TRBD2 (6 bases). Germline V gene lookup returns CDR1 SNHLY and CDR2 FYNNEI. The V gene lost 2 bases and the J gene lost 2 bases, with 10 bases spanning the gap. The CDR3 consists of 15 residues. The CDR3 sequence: CASSENGGAYNEQFF. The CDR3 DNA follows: TGTGCCAGCAGTGAAAACGGGGGTGCCTACAATGAGCAGTTCTTC.

CDR3 sequence (DNA): TGTGCCAGTAGTACAGGGGGGGTTTGGAACACTGAAGCTTTCTTT. This sequence encodes CASSTGGVWNTEAFF. The chain links TRBV19 to TRBJ1-1; 7 bases are a match to TRBD1. V shed 4 bases and J 1 base; nucleotides not matched to a gene: 6. CDR3 size: 15 residues. Germline lookup yields CDR1 LNHDA and CDR2 SQIVND (reference sequence).

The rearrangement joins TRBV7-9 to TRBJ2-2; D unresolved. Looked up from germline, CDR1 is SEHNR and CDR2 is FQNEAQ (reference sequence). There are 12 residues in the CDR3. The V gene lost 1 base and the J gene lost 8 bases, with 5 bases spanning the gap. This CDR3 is CASSLVWGELFF. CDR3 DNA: TGTGCCAGCAGCTTAGTTTGGGGGGAGCTGTTTTTT.

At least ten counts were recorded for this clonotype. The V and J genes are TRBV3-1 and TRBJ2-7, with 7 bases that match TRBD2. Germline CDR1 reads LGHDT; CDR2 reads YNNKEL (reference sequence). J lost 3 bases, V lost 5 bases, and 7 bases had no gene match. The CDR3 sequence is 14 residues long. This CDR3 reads CASSLLGGNYEQYF. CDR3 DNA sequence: TGTGCCAGCAGCTTACTGGGGGGGAACTACGAGCAGTACTTC.

Here the CDR3 DNA reads TGTGCCAGCAGCTCCGAGGTGGGACAGCTCTATGGCTACACCTTC. Its protein is CASSSEVGQLYGYTF. The chain employs TRBV7-2 and TRBJ1-2, with 7 bases that match TRBD1. V lost 4 bases and J lost 4; bases outside the gene matches: 9. CDR1 SGHTA and CDR2 FQGNSA come from the germline V gene. This CDR3 is built from 15 residues.

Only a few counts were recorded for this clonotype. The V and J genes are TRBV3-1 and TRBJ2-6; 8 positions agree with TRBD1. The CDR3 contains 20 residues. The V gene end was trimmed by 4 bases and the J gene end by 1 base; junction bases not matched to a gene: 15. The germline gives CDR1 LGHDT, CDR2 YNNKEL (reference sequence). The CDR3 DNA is TGTGCCAGCAGCCCGCCCCCTGAGGACAGGGTGTTGTCTGGGGCCAACGTCCTGACTTTC. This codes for CASSPPPEDRVLSGANVLTF.

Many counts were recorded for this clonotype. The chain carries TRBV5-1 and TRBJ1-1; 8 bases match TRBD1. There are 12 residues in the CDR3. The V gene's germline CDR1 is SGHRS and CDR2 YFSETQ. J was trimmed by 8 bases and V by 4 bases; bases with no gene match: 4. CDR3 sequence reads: CASSVDRGEAFF. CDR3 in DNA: TGCGCCAGCAGCGTAGACAGGGGAGAAGCTTTCTTT.

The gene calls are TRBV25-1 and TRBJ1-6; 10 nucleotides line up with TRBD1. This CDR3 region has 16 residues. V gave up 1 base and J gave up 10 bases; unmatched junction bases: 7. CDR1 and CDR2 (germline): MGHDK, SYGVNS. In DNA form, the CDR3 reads TGTGCCAGCAGTGAATCGCAGTGGGACAGGGGATCACCCCTCCACTTT. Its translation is CASSESQWDRGSPLHF.

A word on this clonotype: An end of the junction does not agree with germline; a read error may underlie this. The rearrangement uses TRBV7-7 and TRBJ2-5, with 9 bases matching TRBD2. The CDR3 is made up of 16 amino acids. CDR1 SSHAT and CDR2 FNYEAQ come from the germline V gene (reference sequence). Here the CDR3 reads CASSADGSGSGETQYF. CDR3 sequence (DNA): TGTGCTAGCAGCGCCGACGGTAGCGGGAGTGGGGAGACCCAGTACTTC.